This T cell receptor beta chain was sequenced during a study of blood T cells in healthy people across ages. Then a second PCR, running about 7 to 11 cycles, was carried out with a sample-barcoded 5' primer and a J-beta primer mix. One entry per CDR3 protein results from TCRdb running MiXCR on the 5' RACE reads. The top ten hold 13% of the sample, which has about a million distinct CDR3 sequences, approximately 49% seen once. V lost 3 bases to trimming and J lost 3 bases, with 4 bases between them. Germline CDR1 and CDR2: SQVTM and ANQGSEA. The CDR3 spans 11 residues. This clonotype was picked up a small number of times.

Sequenced sample: blood. The V gene is TRBV29-1, the J gene TRBJ2-3; D is unresolved. The TCR comes from a man under 40 in good health. The CDR3 DNA is TGCAGCGTTGACAAGACAGATACGCAGTATTTT. Its protein is CSVDKTDTQYF.